This entry features one T cell receptor beta chain sequence. These data are taken from a study of blood T cell repertoires in COVID-19. For the study at large: In each case, the material was cDNA or gDNA derived from T cells, B-cell-depleted T cells, or PBMCs.

Germline CDR1 and CDR2: MNHEY and SMNVEV (reference sequence). V was clipped by 3 bases and J by 4 bases; unmatched bases: 9. There are 16 residues in the CDR3. Original methodology: Cell counts per sample came from amplifying reference gene primers. Clones were sequenced by immunoSEQ multiplex PCR, and TCRdb holds only the in-frame ones, with some missing. V and J calls and clone size are given by that table; D and trimming were obtained from the DNA. The table records more than 200,000 clones, about 86% of them present only once. The receptor's source is a man aged 30 to 39 with active or convalescent COVID-19. The specimen was peripheral blood. The chain recombines TRBV27 with TRBJ1-1, with TRBD1 matching over 9 bases. CDR3 coding DNA: TGTGCCAGCAGTTTTTCAGTTGGGGACAGGGCCACTGAAGCTTTCTTT. Amino acid sequence: CASSFSVGDRATEAFF.